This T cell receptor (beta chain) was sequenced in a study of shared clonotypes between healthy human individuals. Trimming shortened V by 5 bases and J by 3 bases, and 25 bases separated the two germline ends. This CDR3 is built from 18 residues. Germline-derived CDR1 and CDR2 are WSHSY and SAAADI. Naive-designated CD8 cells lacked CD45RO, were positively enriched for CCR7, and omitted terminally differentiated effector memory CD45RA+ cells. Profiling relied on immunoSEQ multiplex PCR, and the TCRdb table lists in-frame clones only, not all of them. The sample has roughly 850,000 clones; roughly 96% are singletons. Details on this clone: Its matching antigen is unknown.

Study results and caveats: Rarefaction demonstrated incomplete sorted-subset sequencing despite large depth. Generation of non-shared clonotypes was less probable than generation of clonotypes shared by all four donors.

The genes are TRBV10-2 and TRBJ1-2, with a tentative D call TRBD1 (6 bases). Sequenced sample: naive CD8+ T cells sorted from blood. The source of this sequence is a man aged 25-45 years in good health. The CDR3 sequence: CASSLARGHGEKDYGYTF. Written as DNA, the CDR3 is TGCGCCAGCAGTCTCGCCAGGGGACATGGAGAAAAAGACTATGGCTACACCTTC.